This T cell receptor (beta chain) was recorded in a study of blood T cell repertoires in COVID-19. TCRdb's table, derived via immunoSEQ multiplex PCR, lists solely in-frame clones and lacks some. Among 100,000 to 150,000 clones listed, around 89% were seen once. V was trimmed by 1 base and J by 4 bases, leaving 10 bases between them. The CDR3 runs to 14 residues. Per germline, CDR1 LGHNA and CDR2 YNFKEQ. Sequencing was carried out using peripheral blood. This receptor was taken from a man aged 60 to 69 with COVID-19, enrolled during active disease. The rearrangement links TRBV4-2 to TRBJ1-2; D uncertain. CDR3 loop: CASSQAGRSYGYTF. The CDR3 DNA follows: TGTGCCAGCAGCCAAGCGGGTCGTTCCTATGGCTACACCTTC.